This TCR beta chain was sequenced in a study of T cell responses to AZD1222 COVID-19 vaccine. CDR1 is LGHDT and CDR2 is YNNKEL in the germline V gene (reference sequence). There are 15 residues in the CDR3. Trimming took 3 bases from V and 4 from J; bases not matched to a gene: 8. This clone was seen just once. Sequencing used immunoSEQ multiplex PCR; TCRdb keeps in-frame clones, though not all of them. Of fewer than 120,000 clones listed, about nine tenths are singletons. The chain is built from TRBV3-1 (or the pseudogene TRBV3-2) and TRBJ1-2, with TRBD1 matching 7 bases. This material consisted of peripheral blood, taken on day 0 of AZD1222 vaccination. The sequence was obtained from an adult in good health. The CDR3 DNA sequence: TGTGCCAGCAGCCAGGCCCCGGGACAGCTCTATGGCTACACCTTC. As protein: CASSQAPGQLYGYTF.